Reported below is one TCR beta chain. Trimming removed 6 bases at V and 1 base at J, with 10 bases between. The CDR3 spans 15 residues. Germline-derived CDR1 and CDR2 are SNHLY and FYNNEI. The data derive from a study of blood T cell repertoires in COVID-19. Method: immunoSEQ multiplex PCR; TCRdb's copy keeps in-frame clones and lacks some. The data contain 100,000 or so clones, approximately 86% of them singletons. The source material was peripheral blood. The TCR was taken from a woman aged 45-65 years with COVID-19, enrolled during active disease. The rearrangement joins TRBV2 to TRBJ2-6; TRBD1 might be the D (6 bases). CDR3 residues: CASRQGLSGANVLTF. DNA for the CDR3: TGTGCCAGCAGACAGGGTCTATCTGGGGCCAACGTCCTGACTTTC.